This T cell receptor beta chain was sequenced in a study of blood T cell repertoires in COVID-19. Study at large: The origin of the acute and convalescent COVID-19 samples was the United States, Italy and Spain. PBMCs, B-cell-depleted T cells, or T cells provided the cDNA or gDNA that made up the material.

Unmatched junction bases numbered 8, after V lost 1 base and J lost 7 bases. Germline-derived CDR1 and CDR2 are SNHLY and FYNNEI. This CDR3 has 16 residues. This clone has just a few counts. Authors' analysis steps: Estimates of nucleated cell counts were drawn from the amplification of reference gene primers. Using immunoSEQ multiplex PCR, the repertoire was profiled, and TCRdb retains in-frame clones only, with some absent. The V and J calls and clone size come from that table; D and trimming were worked out from the DNA. The table has roughly 150,000 clones, 70% to 90% seen once. The sequence came from a woman of 80 years or more with COVID-19, enrolled during active disease. The sequencing input was peripheral blood. The V gene is TRBV2, the J gene TRBJ1-5; 9 bases are shared with TRBD1. This CDR3 reads CASSEGVQGAGQPQHF. In DNA form, the CDR3 reads TGTGCCAGCAGTGAAGGGGTACAGGGGGCTGGGCAGCCCCAGCATTTT.